This is a list of T cell receptor beta chains from one sample in a study of T-cell memory formation after mild COVID-19. TCRdb fed the 5' RACE reads into MiXCR, producing one record per CDR3 protein. The profile shows 120,000 or so distinct CDR3 sequences, about 17% of them singletons. The specimen sequenced was PBMCs or a T cell subset sorted from them (not recorded which). The receptors were sampled from a man aged 18 to 29 who had mild COVID-19 (a few samples of this study predate the infection). Cell type and time point are not known. CDR3s include the opening cysteine and the closing phenylalanine or tryptophan. Each record gives: D gene, J gene, V gene, CDR3 protein. A D gene is named only where the DNA matches it firmly.

D gene: TRBD1; J gene: TRBJ1-1; V gene: TRBV6-5; CDR3 protein: CASSYSGQGLAEAFF
D gene: -; J gene: TRBJ1-2; V gene: TRBV3-1; CDR3 protein: CASSQGTYYGYTF
D gene: -; J gene: TRBJ2-6; V gene: TRBV7-6; CDR3 protein: CASSLETGSGANVLTF
D gene: -; J gene: TRBJ2-1; V gene: TRBV4-3; CDR3 protein: CASSQRLGRINEQFF
D gene: TRBD2; J gene: TRBJ2-7; V gene: TRBV7-2; CDR3 protein: CASSTGAGGDF
D gene: TRBD1; J gene: TRBJ2-2; V gene: TRBV9; CDR3 protein: CASSTRDRVNTGELFF
D gene: -; J gene: TRBJ2-1; V gene: TRBV28; CDR3 protein: CASTSAGLQSSYNEQFF
D gene: -; J gene: TRBJ2-2; V gene: TRBV5-1; CDR3 protein: CASSLNGQGNTGELFF
D gene: -; J gene: TRBJ1-2; V gene: TRBV28; CDR3 protein: CASSWGTYGYTF
D gene: -; J gene: TRBJ2-6; V gene: TRBV7-9; CDR3 protein: CASSLNPRADYGANVLTF
D gene: TRBD1; J gene: TRBJ2-4; V gene: TRBV5-1; CDR3 protein: CASSFTTGGMNIQYF
D gene: TRBD2; J gene: TRBJ2-4; V gene: TRBV7-2; CDR3 protein: CASSYRRISGEENIQYF
D gene: -; J gene: TRBJ2-3; V gene: TRBV20-1; CDR3 protein: CSARGVSTQYF
D gene: -; J gene: TRBJ2-3; V gene: TRBV5-1; CDR3 protein: CASSFQGSPDTQYF
D gene: TRBD1; J gene: TRBJ1-1; V gene: TRBV28; CDR3 protein: CASSMLDRAEAFF
D gene: -; J gene: TRBJ2-7; V gene: TRBV12-5; CDR3 protein: CASALEVGKQYF
D gene: -; J gene: TRBJ2-5; V gene: TRBV29-1; CDR3 protein: CSVRTPQETQYF
D gene: -; J gene: TRBJ2-5; V gene: TRBV4-1; CDR3 protein: CASSATGLSMETQYF
D gene: -; J gene: TRBJ2-5; V gene: TRBV4-1; CDR3 protein: CASSQEKRETQYF
D gene: -; J gene: TRBJ2-3; V gene: TRBV10-3; CDR3 protein: CAISLGQRSDTQYF
D gene: -; J gene: TRBJ2-3; V gene: TRBV6-2/TRBV6-3; CDR3 protein: CASSYSGRGRRTDTQYF
D gene: TRBD2; J gene: TRBJ2-1; V gene: TRBV5-1; CDR3 protein: CASSFSGGAGYNEQFF